This T cell receptor beta chain was identified during a study of a mutant IDH1 vaccine in newly diagnosed glioma. Overall study context: Vaccines were first given 4-6 weeks after radiotherapy alone, or with temozolomide cycles. Former treatment meant radiotherapy, temozolomide, or both; the majority had gotten both.

Turning to this clone: Its matching antigen is unknown.

Deletions cut 2 bases from V and 0 bases from J, with 14 bases between. CDR1 and CDR2 from the germline V gene are SGHTS and YDEGEE. The CDR3 is made up of 16 amino acids. Regarding time point: week 35, safety follow-up. The investigators gave 300 ug of mutant IDH1 20-mer peptide in each vaccine dose, together with topical imiquimod. Assay: immunoSEQ multiplex PCR; the TCRdb copy retains only in-frame clones and omits some. Here the sample spans approximately 66,000 clones, 84% being singletons. This sequence originates from a man aged 25-40 years with glioma. The rearrangement links TRBV5-8 to TRBJ1-2; D remains ambiguous. Sequencing used PBMCs, obtained from a glioma patient whose treatment included an IDH1 peptide vaccine. The CDR3 DNA follows: TGTGCCAGCAGCTTTTTGGACGGGAGAGCTAACTATGGCTACACCTTC. Its translation is CASSFLDGRANYGYTF.